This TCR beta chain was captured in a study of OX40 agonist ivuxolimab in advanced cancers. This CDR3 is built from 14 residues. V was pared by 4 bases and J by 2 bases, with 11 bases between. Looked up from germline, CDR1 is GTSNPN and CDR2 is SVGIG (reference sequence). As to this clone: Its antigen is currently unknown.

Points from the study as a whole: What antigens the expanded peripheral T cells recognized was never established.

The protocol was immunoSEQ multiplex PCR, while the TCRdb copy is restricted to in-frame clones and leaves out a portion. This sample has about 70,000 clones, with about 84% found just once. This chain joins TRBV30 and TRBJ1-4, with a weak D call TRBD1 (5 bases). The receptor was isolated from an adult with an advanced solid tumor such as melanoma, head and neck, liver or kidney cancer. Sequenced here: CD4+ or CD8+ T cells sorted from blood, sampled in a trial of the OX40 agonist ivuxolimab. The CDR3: CAWNLQATNEKLFF. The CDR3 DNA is TGTGCCTGGAACCTACAGGCCACTAATGAAAAACTGTTTTTT.